This T cell receptor (beta chain) was captured by sequencing in a study of OX40 agonist ivuxolimab in advanced cancers. Across the study: Partial responses were achieved by three patients, one with hepatocellular carcinoma and two with cutaneous melanoma.

The CDR3 is 15 residues long. Germline V gives CDR1 LNHDA, CDR2 SQIVND (reference sequence). The ends lost 6 bases at V and 0 bases at J; junction bases unmatched: 4. Assay: immunoSEQ multiplex PCR; the TCRdb copy retains only in-frame clones and omits some. The data hold 90,000 to 150,000 clones, with approximately 92% observed a single time. Study-level points and caveats: On average, CD8+ T cells showed a greater number of expanded clones than CD4+. CD4+ and CD8+ T cells in blood underwent clonal expansion by week 6 at 0.1 to 3.0 mg/kg.

Remarks on this clone: Its antigen is not known.

The clonotype comes from an adult with an advanced solid tumor such as melanoma, head and neck, liver or kidney cancer. This chain joins TRBV19 and TRBJ1-5; 8 bases agree with TRBD1. Sequencing used CD4+ or CD8+ T cells sorted from blood, obtained in a trial of the OX40 agonist ivuxolimab. The CDR3 region is CASRNTGGSNQPQHF. The CDR3 coding sequence is TGTGCCAGTAGGAATACAGGGGGTAGCAATCAGCCCCAGCATTTT.